This T cell receptor (beta chain) comes out of a study of radiotherapy plus CTLA-4 blockade in lung cancer. The length of the CDR3 is 13 residues. The data were produced by immunoSEQ multiplex PCR, yet TCRdb's version contains in-frame clones alone and is incomplete. The repertoire includes 65,000 to 70,000 clones, around 80% of them detected once, and roughly 9.7% sits in the top ten. Sequenced material: peripheral blood, taken from a patient treated with radiotherapy plus ipilimumab. The gene calls are TRBV21-1 and TRBJ2-7. TRBV21-1 is shown as a pseudogene. This receptor was obtained from a human donor with non-small cell lung cancer who had a complete response to radiotherapy plus ipilimumab. The DNA for the CDR3 is TGTGCCAGCAGGGACGTCCGGCTTTACGAGCAGTACGTC. Its protein is CASRDVRLYEQYV.